This note documents a single T cell receptor beta chain sequence. Its antigen is still unknown. Using unique molecular identifiers, the investigators prepared the TCRbeta library. TCRdb called the PCR reads again in MiXCR, with one record for every CDR3 protein. This sample has 500,000 to 750,000 distinct CDR3 sequences; roughly 27% occur once, and the top ten carry about 35%. V shed 6 bases and J shed 2 bases, with 14 bases lying between them. This CDR3 has 14 amino acids. The germline gives CDR1 DFQATT, CDR2 SNEGSKA (reference sequence). These data come from a study of T-cell reconstitution after alpha-beta-depleted transplantation in children. General observations from the study: For some patients, TCRbeta diversity was high at day 60 because of recipient T cells and thymic progenitors that survived. Several hundred expanded graft clones reportedly were the source of alpha-beta T cells about two months after transplant. T-cell counts and diversity were attributed mostly to newly produced T cells one year after transplant.

The clonotype originates from a boy in the first two years of life with Wiskott-Aldrich syndrome, due to receive a stem cell transplant. The chain is built from TRBV20-1 and TRBJ2-1, with D perhaps TRBD2 (5 bases). The sample consisted of PBMCs, taken before TCRalphabeta/CD19-depleted stem cell transplant. In nucleotides, the CDR3 is TGCAGTGCCCAGCCAGCGGCTGCCTACAATGAGCAGTTCTTC. It specifies CSAQPAAAYNEQFF.